The sequence of this T cell receptor (beta chain) was determined in a study of control samples from healthy donors and cancer patients. Germline CDR1 MGHRA, CDR2 YSYEKL. The CDR3 totals 16 residues. V trimming: 4 bases; J trimming: 9 bases; junction bases outside the gene matches: 15. Sequenced by immunoSEQ multiplex PCR; TCRdb stores in-frame clones only, minus some. Of more than 85,000 clones in the sample, 75% to 90% were seen once. The chain combines TRBV4-1 with TRBJ2-1; 7 nucleotides align to TRBD1. The origin of this receptor is a woman aged 45-59 years in good health. Material for sequencing was blood. CDR3 DNA sequence: TGCGCCAGCAGCCCCTTAGATAGGGGGCGTCGGGGTGAGCAGTTCTTC. This codes for CASSPLDRGRRGEQFF.